Below, 27 T cell receptor beta chains from the same sample are listed, as sequenced in a study of low-dose radiotherapy and immunotherapy resistance in tumors. TRAV and TRBV primers primed cDNA for both TCRalpha and TCRbeta. Using a constant-region primer together with a V-primer adapter, TCRs were subjected to around 22 PCR cycles of amplification. One entry per CDR3 protein, called by TCRdb with MiXCR from the reads. Here the sample spans 65,000 to 85,000 distinct CDR3 sequences, over 15% being singletons. As to time point: after trial treatment. Regarding treatment: LDRT plus nivolumab, ipilimumab, low-dose cyclophosphamide and aspirin (RACIN trial). Specimen: PBMCs, collected after low-dose radiotherapy plus immunotherapy. All receptors derive from a male donor with prostate cancer.

The sample holds many counts of this clonotype. The chain recombines TRBV29-1 with TRBJ2-3; TRBD2 aligns across 9 bases. The ends lost 2 bases at V and 1 base at J; junction bases unmatched: 4. CDR1 is SQVTM and CDR2 is ANQGSEA in the germline V gene. This CDR3 region has 15 residues. CDR3 nucleotides: TGCAGCGTTGAACGACTAGCGGAGCGCACAGATACGCAGTATTTT. Translated, it gives CSVERLAERTDTQYF.

This clonotype was seen more than once but under ten times. The rearrangement joins TRBV5-1 to TRBJ2-7; TRBD2 might be the D (5 bases). V dropped 4 bases and J dropped 2 bases, with 10 bases sitting between them. Germline V gives CDR1 SGHRS, CDR2 YFSETQ. The length of the CDR3 is 13 residues. In nucleotides, the CDR3 is TGCGCCAGCAGCGTGACTACGCCCTACGAGCAGTACTTC. Translating gives CASSVTTPYEQYF.

Concerning this clonotype: This likely came from a read error, as a far larger clone is one base away. This sequence joins TRBV5-1 and TRBJ2-1, with TRBD1 matching over 7 bases. Looked up from germline, CDR1 is SGHRS and CDR2 is YFSETQ. V shed 4 bases and J 10 bases; nucleotides not matched to a gene: 17. There are 16 residues in the CDR3. The CDR3 loop reads CASSKDPRTGLNEQFF. The CDR3 nucleotides are TGCGCCAGCAGCAAGGACCCCCGGACAGGACTTAACGAGCAGTTCTTC.

There are many counts of this clonotype. This chain uses TRBV28 with TRBJ2-3, with 9 bases matching TRBD1. With 5 bases clipped from V and 2 bases from J, the junction kept 8 bases outside the gene matches. CDR1 and CDR2 (germline): MDHEN, SYDVKM. This CDR3 region has 16 residues. CDR3 DNA sequence: TGTGCCAGCAGTCCTACCGGGACAGGGTCCACAGATACGCAGTATTTT. This sequence encodes CASSPTGTGSTDTQYF.

This clonotype was seen ten or more times. The gene calls are TRBV28 and TRBJ2-7, with D uncertain. Per germline, CDR1 MDHEN and CDR2 SYDVKM. Between the trimmed V and J ends, which lost 5 bases and 7 bases, there was a span of 18 bases. The CDR3 runs 14 residues. Here the CDR3 DNA reads TGTGCCAGCAGTCCTGGCCGGGCGGTGGGGGAGCAGTACTTC. Residues: CASSPGRAVGEQYF.

This clonotype was picked up many times. The chain carries TRBV19 and TRBJ2-6, with D perhaps TRBD1 (5 bases). The CDR3 is made up of 15 amino acids. Germline values: CDR1 LNHDA, CDR2 SQIVND (reference sequence). Trimming stripped 7 bases from V and 0 bases from J, with 10 bases between. The CDR3 loop is CASKLDNSGANVLTF. The CDR3 DNA follows: TGTGCCAGTAAATTGGACAACTCTGGGGCCAACGTCCTGACTTTC.

This clonotype appeared many times. The chain combines TRBV28 with TRBJ1-6; a possible D gene is TRBD1 (5 bases). The V gene's germline CDR1 is MDHEN and CDR2 SYDVKM. V was clipped by 1 base and J by 12 bases, with 16 bases between them. The CDR3 is made up of 15 amino acids. The CDR3 DNA follows: TGTGCCAGCAGTTTATTGGGGCGACAGCGACTACCCCTCCACTTT. Amino acid sequence: CASSLLGRQRLPLHF.

Remarks on this clonotype: Being one base from a much bigger clone, this may be a read error. V is TRBV7-2 and J is TRBJ2-3, with a weak D call TRBD1 (6 bases). The DNA end is a closer match to TRBJ1-5, so the J assignment may be wrong. Per germline, CDR1 SGHTA and CDR2 FQGNSA. The CDR3 is 15 residues long. The CDR3 loop is CASSKIAGHTDTQHF. As DNA, the CDR3 is TGTGCCAGCAGCAAGATAGCGGGACACACAGATACGCAGCATTTT.

This clonotype was detected ten times or more. The chain couples TRBV28 to TRBJ1-1, with D tentatively TRBD1 (6 bases). CDR3 length: 11 amino acids. With 3 bases removed from V and 8 bases from J, the gap between germline ends came to 7 bases. The germline V gene has CDR1 MDHEN and CDR2 SYDVKM. The CDR3 DNA reads TGTGCCAGCAGTTTTGGGGGCGAAGCTTTCTTT. Its translation is CASSFGGEAFF.

This clonotype was recorded a few times. The rearrangement joins TRBV12-3 or TRBV12-4 to TRBJ1-5; maybe TRBD1 (5 bases). V lost 2 bases to trimming and J lost 3 bases, with 8 bases between them. The CDR3 spans 14 residues. The CDR3 nucleotides read TGTGCCAGCAGTTTATCAGGGAACAATCAGCCCCAGCATTTT. This translates into CASSLSGNNQPQHF.

This clonotype was seen repeatedly, ten times or more. V is TRBV7-2 and J is TRBJ2-7; 9 nucleotides agree with TRBD1. This CDR3 is built from 14 residues. CDR1 and CDR2 (germline): SGHTA, FQGNSA. The junction had 9 bases not matched to a gene; V was cut back by 6 bases and J by 6 bases. Here the CDR3 DNA reads TGTGCCAGCAGTCAACAGGGGGCAGGCGGCGAGCAGTACTTC. Its translation: CASSQQGAGGEQYF. The full variable domain, in which reference TRBV7-2 and TRBJ2-7 provide the parts outside the CDR3, is GAGVSQSPSNKVTEKGKDVELRCDPISGHTALYWYRQSLGQGLEFLIYFQGNSAPDKSGLPSDRFSAERTGGSVSTLTIQRTQQEDSAVYLCASSQQGAGGEQYFGPGTRLTVT.

This clonotype was picked up many times. The V call is TRBV5-5, the J call TRBJ2-1; D gene ambiguous. V was cut by 4 bases and J by 2 bases, with 13 bases left in between. The CDR3 totals 15 residues. The V gene's germline CDR1 is SGHKS and CDR2 YYEKEE (reference sequence). CDR3: CASSEQLGAYNEQFF. CDR3 in DNA: TGTGCCAGCAGCGAGCAACTCGGAGCCTACAATGAGCAGTTCTTC.

This clonotype was counted at least ten times. The chain uses TRBV7-8 and TRBJ1-3; D gene uncertain. Looked up from germline, CDR1 is SGHVS and CDR2 is FQNEAQ. The V end lost 5 bases, the J end lost 2 bases, and 13 bases lay between the germline ends. This CDR3 spans 15 amino acids. The CDR3: CASSRDWTAGNTIYF. The CDR3 nucleotides are TGTGCCAGCAGCCGAGACTGGACCGCTGGAAACACCATATATTTT.

To note about this clonotype: It is likely a read error: a sequence one base away is far more abundant. The chain joins TRBV13 to TRBJ2-3; D remains ambiguous. Germline-derived CDR1 and CDR2 are PRHDT and FYEKMQ (reference sequence). CDR3 length: 14 residues. CDR3 DNA sequence: TGTGCCAGCAGCTCGGACCCTCACGCAGATACGCAGTGTTTT. It translates to CASSSDPHADTQCF.

This clonotype was seen many times. This rearrangement joins TRBV14 to TRBJ2-1, with TRBD2 identical over 9 bases. Germline V gives CDR1 SGHDN, CDR2 FVKESK. The CDR3 covers 15 residues. V shed 0 bases, J shed 8 bases, and the junction held 5 bases outside the gene matches. CDR3 sequence reads: CASSQELAGWDEQFF. In DNA, the CDR3 is TGTGCCAGCAGCCAAGAACTAGCGGGTTGGGATGAGCAGTTCTTC.

This clonotype was detected many times. This sequence joins TRBV9 and TRBJ2-1, with 9 bases identical to TRBD2. After removal of 5 bases from V and 2 bases from J, the junction contained 5 bases not matched to a gene. Germline V lookup: CDR1 SGDLS, CDR2 YYNGEE. The CDR3 is 15 residues long. In DNA form, the CDR3 reads TGTGCCAGCAGTCGTAGCGGGAGCACCTACAATGAGCAGTTCTTC. Translated, it gives CASSRSGSTYNEQFF.

The chain is built from TRBV7-3 and TRBJ2-1; tentatively, D is TRBD1 (5 bases). V dropped 2 bases and J dropped 5 bases, with 16 bases sitting between them. The CDR3 is 16 amino acids. CDR1 SGHTA and CDR2 FQGTGA come from the germline V gene. Here the CDR3 reads CASSLVGSGIHNEQFF. CDR3 in DNA: TGTGCCAGCAGCTTAGTAGGCTCAGGGATCCACAATGAGCAGTTCTTC.

This clonotype was observed many times. V usage is TRBV7-2 and J usage is TRBJ1-1, with TRBD1 matching over 7 bases. V lost 5 bases, J lost 5 bases, and 5 bases stayed unmatched. The CDR3 consists of 13 residues. CDR1 is SGHTA and CDR2 is FQGNSA in the germline V gene. The chain's CDR3 is CASSKQGWTEAFF. In DNA form, the CDR3 reads TGTGCCAGCAGCAAACAGGGGTGGACTGAAGCTTTCTTT.

This clonotype has at least ten counts. This sequence joins TRBV20-1 and TRBJ1-5; 7 bases align to TRBD1. The CDR3 extends over 14 amino acids. Germline V lookup: CDR1 DFQATT, CDR2 SNEGSKA (reference sequence). V shed 6 bases and J 2 bases; nucleotides not matched to a gene: 7. The CDR3 DNA reads TGCAGTGCGCACAGGGGTCCGGGCAATCAGCCCCAGCATTTT. This sequence encodes CSAHRGPGNQPQHF.

Ten or more counts support this clonotype. The V gene is TRBV5-1, the J gene TRBJ2-2; D unresolved. The CDR3 totals 12 residues. The V gene's germline CDR1 is SGHRS and CDR2 YFSETQ. V lost 0 bases to trimming and J lost 7 bases, with 4 bases between them. In nucleotides, the CDR3 is TGCGCCAGCAGCTTGGCGTACGGGGAGCTGTTTTTT. This sequence encodes CASSLAYGELFF.

This clonotype was recorded at least ten times. The chain joins TRBV7-9 to TRBJ1-4; no clear D gene. The V and J ends lost 5 bases and 8 bases respectively, with 18 bases between them. CDR1 SEHNR and CDR2 FQNEAQ come from the germline V gene (reference sequence). This CDR3 contains 15 residues. The CDR3 loop is CASSPYSGGGEKLFF. CDR3 sequence (DNA): TGTGCCAGCAGCCCCTACTCAGGAGGTGGGGAAAAACTGTTTTTT.

This clonotype has a count of ten or more. The chain employs TRBV28 and TRBJ2-2; a possible D gene is TRBD1 (6 bases). Trimming shortened V by 5 bases and J by 3 bases, and 13 bases separated the two germline ends. Germline CDR1 and CDR2: MDHEN and SYDVKM. The CDR3 extends over 15 amino acids. CDR3 protein: CASSRLDSDTGELFF. Written as DNA, the CDR3 is TGTGCCAGCAGTCGACTGGACAGCGACACCGGGGAGCTGTTTTTT.

This clonotype was recorded at least ten times. The chain links TRBV20-1 to TRBJ2-1; D is perhaps TRBD1 or TRBD2 (6 bases each). V was cut by 4 bases and J by 8 bases, with 15 bases left in between. The length of the CDR3 is 13 residues. Germline loops: CDR1 DFQATT, CDR2 SNEGSKA (reference sequence). The CDR3 DNA sequence: TGCAGTGCTACCGGACTTAGGGGGGATGAGCAGTTCTTC. Its translation is CSATGLRGDEQFF.

This clonotype was counted at least ten times. The J gene is TRBJ2-3, the V gene TRBV12-3 or TRBV12-4, with TRBD1 as a possible D gene (5 bases). Trimming stripped 4 bases from V and 6 bases from J, with 5 bases between. The CDR3 spans 11 residues. The CDR3 is CASSSGDTQYF. In DNA form, the CDR3 reads TGTGCCAGCAGTTCAGGGGATACGCAGTATTTT.

Many counts were recorded for this clonotype. This chain uses TRBV5-4 with TRBJ2-7; D is undetermined. V lost 4 bases to trimming and J lost 0 bases, with 11 bases between them. This CDR3 is 14 amino acids long. Germline values: CDR1 SGHNT, CDR2 YYREEE (reference sequence). The CDR3 protein is CASSLDGSSYEQYF. Written as DNA, the CDR3 is TGTGCCAGCAGCCTGGACGGCAGCTCCTACGAGCAGTACTTC.

Comment on this clonotype: A far larger clone is just one base off, so this is likely a read error. The rearrangement joins TRBV2 to TRBJ2-1; maybe TRBD1 (6 bases). There are 18 residues in the CDR3. Germline-derived CDR1 and CDR2 are SNHLY and FYNNEI. CDR3 DNA sequence: TGTGCCAGCAGACCCCTCCCGGGGTTCACAGGGAGCTCCTACGAGCAGTGCTTC. Translation: CASRPLPGFTGSSYEQCF.

This clonotype was counted ten times or more. The V gene is TRBV28, the J gene TRBJ2-3; no definite D call. This CDR3 is 14 amino acids long. Deletions cut 1 base from V and 1 base from J, with 6 bases between. CDR1 and CDR2 (germline): MDHEN, SYDVKM. Written as DNA, the CDR3 is TGTGCCAGCAGTTTATCCGTTCGCACAGATACGCAGTATTTT. The encoded protein is CASSLSVRTDTQYF.